Listed here are 25 T cell receptor beta chains from one sample, sequenced in a study of human T cells and chemical hapten exposure. Noted time point: pre-sensitization, week 0. Treatment given: therapeutic diphenylcyclopropenone sensitization with weekly scalp DPC. TCRdb reprocessed the RACE reads via MiXCR and lists one record per CDR3 protein. Here the sample spans 270,000 or so distinct CDR3 sequences, 7.5% to 8% being singletons. The material was whole blood, obtained in connection with sensitization to the hapten diphenylcyclopropenone (DPC). The receptor set was obtained from a man younger than 35 with alopecia areata. Some clones in this sample may be carry-over from other donors' samples.

This clonotype came up a few times. The rearrangement uses TRBV6-2 or TRBV6-3 and TRBJ2-7; D unresolved. Between the trimmed V and J ends, which lost 4 bases and 0 bases, there was a span of 7 bases. CDR1 MNHEY and CDR2 SVGEGT come from the germline V gene. There are 13 residues in the CDR3. The CDR3 DNA reads TGTGCCAGCAGTTCCGAGAGCTCCTACGAGCAGTACTTC. It yields the protein CASSSESSYEQYF.

This sequence joins TRBV10-3 and TRBJ2-3; possibly TRBD1 for D (6 bases). The CDR3 totals 13 residues. From germline, CDR1 is ENHRY and CDR2 SYGVKD. V dropped 10 bases and J dropped 6 bases, with 17 bases sitting between them. This chain's CDR3 is CATKNREADTQYF. CDR3 sequence (DNA): TGTGCCACCAAAAACAGGGAAGCGGATACGCAGTATTTT.

This sequence joins TRBV27 and TRBJ1-2; D uncertain. Looked up from germline, CDR1 is MNHEY and CDR2 is SMNVEV (reference sequence). The CDR3 spans 17 residues. Trimming pared 6 bases from V and 4 bases from J, leaving 24 bases between. This CDR3 is CASRTPLKKNRLYGYTF. CDR3 DNA sequence: TGTGCCAGCAGAACTCCATTAAAGAAGAATAGGCTCTATGGCTACACCTTC.

This clonotype was picked up a small number of times. The chain uses TRBV28 and TRBJ1-6; TRBD1 is a possible D gene (5 bases). The length of the CDR3 is 15 residues. V dropped 5 bases and J dropped 9 bases, with 17 bases sitting between them. CDR1 is MDHEN and CDR2 is SYDVKM in the germline V gene. CDR3 amino acids: CASSGAGPLGSPLHF. The CDR3 bases are TGTGCCAGCAGTGGGGCAGGGCCCTTAGGTTCACCCCTCCACTTT.

This clonotype was counted at least ten times. This chain joins TRBV12-3 or TRBV12-4 and TRBJ2-1, with a weak D call TRBD1 (5 bases). Between the trimmed V and J ends, which lost 4 bases and 4 bases, there was a span of 11 bases. The CDR3 is made up of 14 amino acids. The CDR3 nucleotides read TGTGCCAGCAGTTATCGCCGACAGTACAATGAGCAGTTCTTC. This translates into CASSYRRQYNEQFF.

This clonotype has only a few counts. The V gene is TRBV29-1, the J gene TRBJ2-7; perhaps TRBD1 as D (6 bases). The CDR3 consists of 12 residues. Germline V gives CDR1 SQVTM, CDR2 ANQGSEA. The V end lost 7 bases, the J end lost 3 bases, and 13 bases lay between the germline ends. CDR3 protein: CSARGDRYEQYF. CDR3 bases: TGCAGCGCCAGGGGAGATCGCTACGAGCAGTACTTC.

The V and J genes are TRBV20-1 and TRBJ1-1; a possible D gene is TRBD1 (5 bases). Trimming shortened V by 5 bases and J by 2 bases, and 18 bases separated the two germline ends. This CDR3 comprises 15 residues. CDR1 is DFQATT and CDR2 is SNEGSKA in the germline V gene (reference sequence). The CDR3 DNA sequence: TGCAGTGCTCGGGGGGGGAGCGCCACCAACACTGAAGCTTTCTTT. Translating gives CSARGGSATNTEAFF.

This clonotype occurred a few times. The V and J genes are TRBV5-4 and TRBJ2-3; 9 bases agree with TRBD1. V shed 4 bases and J 3 bases; nucleotides not matched to a gene: 9. Germline V gene data show CDR1 as SGHNT and CDR2 as YYREEE (reference sequence). There are 16 residues in the CDR3. CDR3 sequence: CASSPWGQGGTDTQYF. Written as DNA, the CDR3 is TGTGCCAGCAGCCCCTGGGGACAGGGTGGGACAGATACGCAGTATTTT. Supplemented by reference TRBV5-4 and TRBJ2-3, the full variable domain reads ETGVTQSPTHLIKTRGQQVTLRCSSQSGHNTVSWYQQALGQGPQFIFQYYREEENGRGNFPPRFSGLQFPNYSSELNVNALELDDSALYLCASSPWGQGGTDTQYFGPGTRLTVL.

This clonotype was seen at least ten times. The chain combines TRBV28 with TRBJ1-2; D is perhaps TRBD1 (6 bases). The germline gives CDR1 MDHEN, CDR2 SYDVKM. CDR3 length: 14 residues. V lost 2 bases and J lost 4, with 11 bases in between. The CDR3 coding sequence is TGTGCCAGCAGTTTAAGGACAGCAAGCTATGGCTACACCTTC. Amino acids: CASSLRTASYGYTF.

This chain links TRBV6-5 with TRBJ2-7, with 8 bases lining up with TRBD1. In germline, CDR1 is MNHEY, CDR2 SVGAGI. The CDR3 consists of 16 residues. V lost 0 bases and J lost 0; bases outside the gene matches: 4. CDR3 sequence: CASSYSGQGSSYEQYF. The DNA for the CDR3 is TGTGCCAGCAGTTACTCCGGACAGGGAAGCTCCTACGAGCAGTACTTC.

The chain recombines TRBV9 with TRBJ2-1; no clear D. Germline loops: CDR1 SGDLS, CDR2 YYNGEE. The CDR3 length is 12 residues. Trimming pared 0 bases from V and 4 bases from J, leaving 2 bases between. The CDR3 DNA sequence: TGTGCCAGCAGCGTAGGGTACAATGAGCAGTTCTTC. Translated, it gives CASSVGYNEQFF.

Ten or more counts support this clonotype. The V gene is TRBV9, the J gene TRBJ1-3; perhaps TRBD1 as D (5 bases). Trimming left V 2 bases short and J 0 bases short, with 15 bases between. The CDR3 loop spans 17 amino acids. The germline gives CDR1 SGDLS, CDR2 YYNGEE. CDR3 protein: CASSVSGTGRSGNTIYF. CDR3 sequence (DNA): TGTGCCAGCAGCGTTAGTGGCACAGGACGCTCTGGAAACACCATATATTTT.

In this sample, this clonotype turned up many times. This chain uses TRBV7-2 with TRBJ1-4, with D unresolved. V was trimmed by 5 bases and J by 8 bases, leaving 15 bases between them. CDR1 and CDR2 (germline): SGHTA, FQGNSA. CDR3 length: 14 amino acids. The DNA for the CDR3 is TGTGCCAGCAGCCACCAATACGAACGAGAAAAACTGTTTTTT. Residues: CASSHQYEREKLFF.

The J gene is TRBJ1-4, the V gene TRBV12-3 or TRBV12-4, with D unclear. V was shortened by 8 bases and J by 2 bases, with 9 bases between the two germline ends. The CDR3 has 13 residues. CDR3 nucleotides: TGTGCCAGCTCAACGCTTACTAATGAAAAACTGTTTTTT. Encoded protein: CASSTLTNEKLFF.

In this sample, this clonotype turned up a few times. The V gene is TRBV10-3, the J gene TRBJ2-7; TRBD1 aligns across 7 bases. J lost 4 bases, V lost 6 bases, and 9 bases had no gene match. The CDR3 contains 14 residues. Germline V lookup: CDR1 ENHRY, CDR2 SYGVKD. CDR3 DNA sequence: TGTGCCATCAGGGGGGACAGTCCACCTTACGAGCAGTACTTC. Translated, it gives CAIRGDSPPYEQYF.

This chain links TRBV12-3 or TRBV12-4 with TRBJ2-1; D gene unclear. V was pared by 7 bases and J by 10 bases, with 23 bases between. CDR3 size: 15 residues. The CDR3 sequence: CASTLGWSPNFEQFF. The CDR3 coding sequence is TGTGCCAGCACCCTCGGCTGGTCCCCAAATTTCGAGCAGTTCTTC.

This rearrangement joins TRBV7-7 to TRBJ2-3, with D unclear. The germline V gene has CDR1 SSHAT and CDR2 FNYEAQ (reference sequence). Trimming took 5 bases from V and 2 from J, leaving 11 bases between them. This CDR3 is built from 14 residues. The CDR3 spells CASSPLLNTDTQYF. Here the CDR3 DNA reads TGTGCCAGCAGCCCCCTTCTTAACACAGATACGCAGTATTTT.

This clonotype has a count of ten or more. CDR3 nucleotides: TGTGCCAGCAGCGTAGACCCCTACGGCAGGGGGGTAACTGGGGCCAACGTCCTGACTTTC. This sequence encodes CASSVDPYGRGVTGANVLTF. The chain recombines TRBV9 with TRBJ2-6, with a tentative D call TRBD1 (7 bases). The length of the CDR3 is 20 residues. Germline V gives CDR1 SGDLS, CDR2 YYNGEE. Between the trimmed V and J ends, which lost 0 bases and 2 bases, there was a span of 21 bases. Supplemented by reference TRBV9 and TRBJ2-6, the full variable domain reads DSGVTQTPKHLITATGQRVTLRCSPRSGDLSVYWYQQSLDQGLQFLIQYYNGEERAKGNILERFSAQQFPDLHSELNLSSLELGDSALYFCASSVDPYGRGVTGANVLTFGAGSRLTVL.

This chain connects TRBV24-1 to TRBJ2-2; D could derive from TRBD1 or TRBD2 (5 bases each). In germline, CDR1 is KGHDR, CDR2 SFDVKD. Trimming shortened V by 6 bases and J by 2 bases, and 6 bases separated the two germline ends. CDR3 length: 13 amino acids. As DNA, the CDR3 is TGTGCCACCAGTCGGGACAACACCGGGGAGCTGTTTTTT. Protein product: CATSRDNTGELFF.

The rearrangement links TRBV6-2 or TRBV6-3 to TRBJ1-2; D may be TRBD1 (5 bases). The CDR3 totals 16 residues. V gave up 0 bases and J gave up 2 bases, with 13 bases separating them. In germline, CDR1 is MNHEY, CDR2 SVGEGT. The chain's CDR3 is CASSYSSTEANYGYTF. For the CDR3, the DNA is TGTGCCAGCAGTTACTCGTCGACAGAGGCAAACTATGGCTACACCTTC.

V and J are TRBV4-3 and TRBJ2-1; a weak D match, TRBD1 (6 bases). The length of the CDR3 is 13 residues. From germline, CDR1 is LGHNA and CDR2 YSLEER. Trimming shortened V by 8 bases and J by 3 bases, and 11 bases separated the two germline ends. This CDR3 is CASGGRGYNEQFF. CDR3 nucleotide sequence: TGCGCCAGCGGGGGCAGGGGCTACAATGAGCAGTTCTTC.

V gene TRBV6-5 combines with J gene TRBJ2-7; 7 positions match TRBD1. The CDR3 sequence is 14 residues long. Germline CDR1 and CDR2: MNHEY and SVGAGI. V was pared by 6 bases and J by 8 bases, with 13 bases of the junction left unmatched. CDR3 coding DNA: TGTGCCAGCAGAGGGGGACAGCAAGCTACGAAGCAGTACGTC. This translates into CASRGGQQATKQYV.

This clonotype was counted only a few times. V and J are TRBV7-2 and TRBJ2-7, with D unresolved. This CDR3 region has 14 residues. Germline CDR1 and CDR2: SGHTA and FQGNSA. Trimming took 4 bases from V and 5 from J, leaving 15 bases between them. The CDR3 DNA is TGTGCCAGCAGCTCACTACCCGAGTCCCACGAGCAGTACTTC. Protein product: CASSSLPESHEQYF.

The sample holds many counts of this clonotype. J is TRBJ2-3 and V is TRBV7-9; unclear D gene. Trimming pared 1 base from V and 0 bases from J, leaving 5 bases between. Germline V gives CDR1 SEHNR, CDR2 FQNEAQ (reference sequence). This CDR3 contains 14 residues. The CDR3 reads CASSLGFSTDTQYF. The CDR3 nucleotides are TGTGCCAGCAGCTTAGGCTTCAGCACAGATACGCAGTATTTT.

This chain connects TRBV11-2 to TRBJ2-5, with 14 positions matching TRBD2. The CDR3 runs 16 residues. V was clipped by 2 bases and J by 4 bases; unmatched bases: 3. CDR1 is SGHAT, CDR2 FQNNGV, per germline. In DNA form, the CDR3 reads TGTGCCAGCAGCTTAACCGGGACTAGCGGGGGAGAGACCCAGTACTTC. Translated: CASSLTGTSGGETQYF.